These 17 T cell receptor beta chains were all obtained from the same sample, sequenced in a study of cytomegalovirus exposure and HLA in healthy donors. The PCR made use of 60 Vbeta and 13 Jbeta primers. Sequencing used immunoSEQ multiplex PCR; TCRdb keeps in-frame clones, though not all of them. The sample has about 67,000 clones. The sequenced sample was PBMCs. All receptors derive from a man aged 25-40 years in good health and CMV-seropositive.

CDR3 in amino acids: CATSRWGGAGGYTF. DNA for the CDR3: TGTGCCACCAGCAGGTGGGGGGGCGCGGGTGGCTACACCTTC. The V gene is TRBV15, the J gene TRBJ1-2, with TRBD1 as a possible D gene (6 bases). This CDR3 spans 14 amino acids. Germline CDR1 is LNHNV and CDR2 is YYDKDF (reference sequence). The V and J ends lost 3 bases and 7 bases respectively, with 15 bases between them.

This chain connects TRBV4-1 to TRBJ2-7; perhaps TRBD2 as D (5 bases). Trimming took 0 bases from V and 0 from J, leaving 12 bases between them. The CDR3 consists of 16 residues. Germline V gene sequence: CDR1 MGHRA, CDR2 YSYEKL. The CDR3: CASSQEPSGFSYEQYF. The CDR3 bases are TGCGCCAGCAGCCAAGAACCAAGCGGCTTCTCCTACGAGCAGTACTTC.

The chain carries TRBV4-2 and TRBJ1-1, with TRBD1 identical over 8 bases. This CDR3 contains 14 residues. Trimming removed 1 base from V and 5 bases from J; junction bases left unmatched: 3. Germline V gives CDR1 LGHNA, CDR2 YNFKEQ. The CDR3 protein is CASSQADRGTEAFF. The CDR3 nucleotides are TGTGCCAGCAGCCAAGCTGACAGGGGAACTGAAGCTTTCTTT.

The rearrangement joins TRBV2 to TRBJ2-2; weak D call: TRBD2 (6 bases). V lost 3 bases and J lost 4, with 30 bases in between. CDR1 is SNHLY, CDR2 FYNNEI, per germline. The CDR3 length is 21 residues. The DNA of the CDR3 is TGTGCCAGCAGTGATCGTACAGGTTGGGGAGGTCGCCAACGGATCACCGGGGAGCTGTTTTTT. Protein: CASSDRTGWGGRQRITGELFF.

This chain uses TRBV30 with TRBJ1-4, with 8 nucleotides matching TRBD1. Germline lookup yields CDR1 GTSNPN and CDR2 SVGIG (reference sequence). J lost 7 bases, V lost 3 bases, and 7 bases had no gene match. The CDR3 loop spans 14 amino acids. This chain's CDR3 is CAWRPGGLGEKLFF. The CDR3 DNA is TGTGCCTGGAGGCCAGGGGGCCTTGGTGAAAAACTGTTTTTT.

The chain combines TRBV5-1 with TRBJ2-5; TRBD2 aligns across 10 bases. The V segment lost 0 bases and the J segment 4 bases; nucleotides outside the gene matches: 6. The CDR3 consists of 16 residues. The germline V gene encodes CDR1 SGHRS and CDR2 YFSETQ. The CDR3 DNA reads TGCGCCAGCAGCTTGGACTATACTAGCGGGGTAGAGACCCAGTACTTC. It yields the protein CASSLDYTSGVETQYF.

The chain is built from TRBV9 and TRBJ2-1; 8 nucleotides line up with TRBD2. This CDR3 region has 17 residues. Germline CDR1 is SGDLS and CDR2 is YYNGEE. V trimming: 3 bases; J trimming: 2 bases; junction bases outside the gene matches: 10. CDR3 bases: TGTGCCAGCAGCGCCCAACCTCGGGGGGGCACCTACAATGAGCAGTTCTTC. As protein: CASSAQPRGGTYNEQFF. The variable domain in full, completed from reference TRBV9 and TRBJ2-1, reads DSGVTQTPKHLITATGQRVTLRCSPRSGDLSVYWYQQSLDQGLQFLIQYYNGEERAKGNILERFSAQQFPDLHSELNLSSLELGDSALYFCASSAQPRGGTYNEQFFGPGTRLTVL.

The rearrangement uses TRBV11-3 and TRBJ2-1; TRBD2 might be the D (6 bases). Per germline, CDR1 SGHNT and CDR2 YENEEA. The CDR3 loop spans 14 amino acids. V lost 5 bases, J lost 8 bases, and 16 bases lay in between. The CDR3 nucleotides are TGTGCCAGCAGCCTCGGGGCGGGGTTCGATGAGCAGTTCTTC. Encoded protein: CASSLGAGFDEQFF.

The chain joins TRBV5-1 to TRBJ2-3; TRBD2 matches at 11 bases. Germline CDR1 reads SGHRS; CDR2 reads YFSETQ. This CDR3 comprises 16 residues. The J segment lost 0 bases and the V segment lost 3 bases, leaving 3 bases of the junction unmatched. The CDR3 DNA reads as TGCGCCAGCAGCTCCCTAGCGGGGGGTAGCACAGATACGCAGTATTTT. Protein: CASSSLAGGSTDTQYF. The full variable domain, its missing parts supplied by reference TRBV5-1 and TRBJ2-3, is KAGVTQTPRYLIKTRGQQVTLSCSPISGHRSVSWYQQTPGQGLQFLFEYFSETQRNKGNFPGRFSGRQFSNSRSEMNVSTLELGDSALYLCASSSLAGGSTDTQYFGPGTRLTVL.

The chain joins TRBV2 to TRBJ1-5, with D perhaps matching TRBD1 (5 bases). The CDR3 has 15 amino acids. Germline V gives CDR1 SNHLY, CDR2 FYNNEI. V lost 2 bases to trimming and J lost 7 bases, with 15 bases between them. CDR3 amino acids: CASSETAGRHQPQHF. The CDR3 coding sequence is TGTGCCAGCAGTGAAACGGCAGGGAGGCACCAGCCCCAGCATTTT.

The V call is TRBV2, the J call TRBJ2-7; 7 bases match TRBD2. Germline V lookup: CDR1 SNHLY, CDR2 FYNNEI. V was pared by 4 bases and J by 2 bases, with 5 bases of the junction left unmatched. The length of the CDR3 is 14 residues. The CDR3 coding sequence is TGTGCCAGCAGTGCCAGCGGGAACACCTACGAGCAGTACTTC. Translating gives CASSASGNTYEQYF.

The chain joins TRBV6-4 to TRBJ1-4, with 9 bases identical to TRBD1. This CDR3 contains 16 residues. J gave up 6 bases and V 3 bases, and 8 bases lay outside the gene matches. From germline, CDR1 is MRHNA and CDR2 SNTAGT. The CDR3 DNA reads as TGTGCCAGCAGTGATGTTGTTTGGACAGGGGATGAAAAACTGTTTTTT. It encodes CASSDVVWTGDEKLFF.

The chain carries TRBV12-5 and TRBJ2-1; D gene ambiguous. Trimming pared 7 bases from V and 10 bases from J, leaving 20 bases between. The CDR3 extends over 14 amino acids. Germline assignment: CDR1 LGHNT and CDR2 FRNRAP. The CDR3 sequence is CASVYSVLALEQFF. The CDR3 nucleotides read TGTGCTAGTGTCTACTCAGTCTTAGCACTCGAGCAGTTCTTC. The full variable domain, with the rest looked up from reference TRBV12-5 and TRBJ2-1, is DARVTQTPRHKVTEMGQEVTMRCQPILGHNTVFWYRQTMMQGLELLAYFRNRAPLDDSGMPKDRFSAEMPDATLATLKIQPSEPRDSAVYFCASVYSVLALEQFFGPGTRLTVL.

J is TRBJ2-5 and V is TRBV7-3, with TRBD2 matching 7 bases. This CDR3 has 17 residues. Germline V gene lookup returns CDR1 SGHTA and CDR2 FQGTGA. V was clipped by 2 bases and J by 4 bases; unmatched bases: 13. Here the CDR3 DNA reads TGTGCCAGCAGCTTACCCCGACCCTCGGGAGGAGGAGAGACCCAGTACTTC. Its translation: CASSLPRPSGGGETQYF.

The V call is TRBV5-4, the J call TRBJ2-5, with TRBD2 identical over 8 bases. V lost 10 bases, J lost 7 bases, and 9 bases stayed unmatched. The germline V gene encodes CDR1 SGHNT and CDR2 YYREEE (reference sequence). This CDR3 contains 12 residues. The CDR3 sequence: CAGAGDFGTQYF. The CDR3, as DNA: TGTGCCGGAGCGGGGGACTTCGGGACCCAGTACTTC.

The genes are TRBV4-2 and TRBJ2-7; TRBD1 aligns across 8 bases. The CDR3 has 14 amino acids. The junction had 3 bases not matched to a gene; V was cut back by 5 bases and J by 0 bases. The germline V gene encodes CDR1 LGHNA and CDR2 YNFKEQ. The CDR3 nucleotides read TGTGCCAGCAGCGGGGACAGGAGCTCCTACGAGCAGTACTTC. Amino acid sequence: CASSGDRSSYEQYF.

Of note for this clone: An end of the junction does not agree with germline; a read error may underlie this. The chain carries TRBV7-2 and TRBJ2-1; D perhaps matches TRBD2 (7 bases). The CDR3 totals 18 residues. CDR1 is SGHTA, CDR2 FQGNSA, per germline. The DNA for the CDR3 is TGTGCCAGCAGCTCCTCCTGGGCGCGCGGGGGCTCCGACAATGAGCAGTTCTTC. Its protein product is CASSSSWARGGSDNEQFF.